This TCR beta chain was sequenced during a study of PD-L1 blockade in urothelial cancer. Time point noted: pretreatment peripheral blood. J was trimmed by 2 bases and V by 6 bases; bases with no gene match: 3. CDR3 size: 14 residues. Germline values: CDR1 WSHSY, CDR2 SAAADI. Here immunoSEQ multiplex PCR was the method, and the copy in TCRdb shows in-frame clones only, minus some. The sample holds tens of thousands of clones; about 83% are singletons and the top ten take approximately 9.2%. V and J are TRBV10-2 and TRBJ1-3; 8 bases are shared with TRBD1. This clonotype was obtained from a woman between 65 and 79 years old with urothelial cancer. The sample consisted of PBMCs, taken around atezolizumab (anti-PD-L1) treatment. CDR3 DNA: TGCGCCAGCAGCGGACAGGGCGCTGGAAACACCATATATTTT. Translated, it gives CASSGQGAGNTIYF.